This TCR beta chain was profiled in a study of cytomegalovirus exposure and HLA in healthy donors. The germline gives CDR1 SGHNT, CDR2 YENEEA. V shed 4 bases, J shed 1 base, and the junction held 6 bases outside the gene matches. This CDR3 has 16 residues. This clone was observed a single time. Its cognate antigen is unknown. This PCR relied on a set of 60 Vbeta primers and 13 Jbeta primers. Per the authors' pipeline: Among the unique TCR beta chains that a later analysis counted, roughly 80 million in all, approximately 12 million were shared. Here immunoSEQ multiplex PCR was the method, and the copy in TCRdb shows in-frame clones only, minus some. V and J calls and clone size are given by that table; D and trimming were obtained from the DNA. The table includes approximately 180,000 clones, 77% detected once. Whole-study findings and limits: Most observed TCR sequences were rare, whereas some public TCRs were detected in many donors. As a later analysis showed, several of the most significant clusters appeared to be linked to common viral pathogens. DRB1 showed the most TCR associations and HLA-C the fewest in a later analysis, as rates varied by HLA locus.

Sequences were obtained from PBMCs. The TCR was taken from a woman aged 30 to 39 in good health and CMV-seropositive. The chain couples TRBV11-3 to TRBJ1-1; 10 nucleotides align to TRBD1. The CDR3 sequence: CASSSGTGVGNTEAFF. The CDR3 bases are TGTGCCAGCAGCTCTGGGACAGGGGTTGGGAACACTGAAGCTTTCTTT.